Below, one TCR beta chain is given with its context. Across about two dozen US areas, participants ranged in age from about 18 to 100 years. These data are taken from a study of blood T cell repertoires in COVID-19. Trimming cost V 8 bases and J 2 bases, with 17 bases left between them. There are 14 residues in the CDR3. The germline V gene encodes CDR1 SQVTM and CDR2 ANQGSEA. Libraries were prepared by immunoSEQ multiplex PCR; TCRdb keeps only in-frame clonotypes and omits some of them. The repertoire holds about 170,000 clones, with around 82% as singletons. V gene TRBV29-1 combines with J gene TRBJ2-3; the D gene is possibly TRBD2 (6 bases). Sequencing was done on a sample of PBMCs or T cells enriched from blood (not recorded which). The sequence was collected from a woman between 50 and 59 years old in a cohort exposed to, infected with or recovered from COVID-19 (not recorded which). The CDR3 DNA is TGCAGCCTCCGGATGGCGGGGTTCACAGATACGCAGTATTTT. Residues: CSLRMAGFTDTQYF.